This T cell receptor beta chain was recorded in a study of cytomegalovirus exposure and HLA in healthy donors. Primers included in the PCR were 60 Vbeta and 13 Jbeta primers. Some clones are missing from TCRdb's copy, which holds only in-frame ones; the method was immunoSEQ multiplex PCR. The data show 130,000 to 150,000 clones, with approximately 79% seen just once and under 3% held by the top ten. General observations from the study: Per published reports, the classifier diagnosed cytomegalovirus status with high specificity and sensitivity.

The germline V gene encodes CDR1 SSHAT and CDR2 FNYEAQ (reference sequence). The V gene lost 4 bases and the J gene lost 1 base, with 10 bases spanning the gap. CDR3 length: 14 residues. As to this clone: What it recognizes is unknown.

The sample consisted of PBMCs. The clonotype was recovered from a woman in her thirties in good health and CMV-seronegative. The rearrangement links TRBV7-7 to TRBJ2-5, with a tentative D call TRBD1 (5 bases). CDR3 region: CASSSTGLQETQYF. CDR3 nucleotides: TGTGCCAGCAGCTCCACAGGTCTCCAAGAGACCCAGTACTTC.